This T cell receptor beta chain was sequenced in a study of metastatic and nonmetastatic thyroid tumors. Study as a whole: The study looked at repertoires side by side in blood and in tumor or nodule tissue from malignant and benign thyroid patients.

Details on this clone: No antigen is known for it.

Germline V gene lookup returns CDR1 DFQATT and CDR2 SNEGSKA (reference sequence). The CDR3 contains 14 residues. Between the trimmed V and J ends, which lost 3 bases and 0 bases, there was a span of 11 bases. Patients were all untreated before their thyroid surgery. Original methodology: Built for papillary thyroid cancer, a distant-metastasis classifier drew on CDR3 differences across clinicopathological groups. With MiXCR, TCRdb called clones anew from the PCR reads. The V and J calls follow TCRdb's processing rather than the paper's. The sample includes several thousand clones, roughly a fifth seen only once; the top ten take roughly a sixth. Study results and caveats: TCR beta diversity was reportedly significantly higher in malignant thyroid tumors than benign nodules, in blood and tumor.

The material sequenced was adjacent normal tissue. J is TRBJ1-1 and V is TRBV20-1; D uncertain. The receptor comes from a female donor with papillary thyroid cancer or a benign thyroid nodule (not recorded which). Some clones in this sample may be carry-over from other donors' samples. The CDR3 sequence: CSASRAVVNTEAFF. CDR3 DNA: TGCAGTGCTAGCCGCGCGGTTGTGAACACTGAAGCTTTCTTT.